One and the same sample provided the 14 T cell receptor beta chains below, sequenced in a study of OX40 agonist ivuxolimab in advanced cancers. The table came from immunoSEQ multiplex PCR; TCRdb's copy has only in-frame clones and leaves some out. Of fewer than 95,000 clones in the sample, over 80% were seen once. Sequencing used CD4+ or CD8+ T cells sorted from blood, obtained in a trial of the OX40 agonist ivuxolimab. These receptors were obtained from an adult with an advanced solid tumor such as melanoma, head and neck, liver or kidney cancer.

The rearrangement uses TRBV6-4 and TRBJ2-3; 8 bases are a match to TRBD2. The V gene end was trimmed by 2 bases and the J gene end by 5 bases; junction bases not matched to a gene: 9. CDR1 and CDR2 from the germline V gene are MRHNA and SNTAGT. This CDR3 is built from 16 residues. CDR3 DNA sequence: TGTGCCAGCAGTGACGGTGGAGCGGGAGCGGTAGATACGCAGTATTTT. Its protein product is CASSDGGAGAVDTQYF.

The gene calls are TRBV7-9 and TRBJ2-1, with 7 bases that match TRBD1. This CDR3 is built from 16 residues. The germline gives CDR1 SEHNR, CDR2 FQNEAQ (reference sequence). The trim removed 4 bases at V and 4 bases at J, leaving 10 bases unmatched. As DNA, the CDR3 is TGTGCCAGCAGCTCCACAGGGGACAGTACGTACAATGAGCAGTTCTTC. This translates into CASSSTGDSTYNEQFF.

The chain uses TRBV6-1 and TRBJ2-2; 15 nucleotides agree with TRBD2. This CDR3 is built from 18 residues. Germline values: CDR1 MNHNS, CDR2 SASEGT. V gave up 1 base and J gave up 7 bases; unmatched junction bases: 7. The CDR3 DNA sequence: TGTGCCAGCAGTGAAGAGAGGACTAGCGGGAGGGCCGGCGGGGAGCTGTTTTTT. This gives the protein CASSEERTSGRAGGELFF.

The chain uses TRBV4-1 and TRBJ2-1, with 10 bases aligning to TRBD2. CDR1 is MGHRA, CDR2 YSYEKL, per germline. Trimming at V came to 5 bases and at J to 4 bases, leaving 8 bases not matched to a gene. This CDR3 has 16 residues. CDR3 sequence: CASSDRTSGVYNEQFF. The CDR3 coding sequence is TGCGCCAGCAGCGACCGGACTAGCGGAGTTTACAATGAGCAGTTCTTC.

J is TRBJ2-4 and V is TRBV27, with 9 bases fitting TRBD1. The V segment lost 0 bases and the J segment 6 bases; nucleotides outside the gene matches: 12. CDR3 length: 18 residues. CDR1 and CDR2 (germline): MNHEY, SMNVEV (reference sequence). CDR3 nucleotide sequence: TGTGCCAGCAGTTTATCCCGAACAGGGGGCGACGAGGCAAACATTCAGTACTTC. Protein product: CASSLSRTGGDEANIQYF.

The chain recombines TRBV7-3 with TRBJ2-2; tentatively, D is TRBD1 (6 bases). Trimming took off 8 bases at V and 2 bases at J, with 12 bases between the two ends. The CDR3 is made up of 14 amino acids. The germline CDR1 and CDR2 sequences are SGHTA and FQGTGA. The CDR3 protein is CASSKDSNTGELFF. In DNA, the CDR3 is TGTGCCAGCTCCAAGGACAGCAACACCGGGGAGCTGTTTTTT. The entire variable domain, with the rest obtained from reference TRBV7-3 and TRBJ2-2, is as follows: GAGVSQTPSNKVTEKGKYVELRCDPISGHTALYWYRQSLGQGPEFLIYFQGTGAADDSGLPNDRFFAVRPEGSVSTLKIQRTERGDSAVYLCASSKDSNTGELFFGEGSRLTVL.

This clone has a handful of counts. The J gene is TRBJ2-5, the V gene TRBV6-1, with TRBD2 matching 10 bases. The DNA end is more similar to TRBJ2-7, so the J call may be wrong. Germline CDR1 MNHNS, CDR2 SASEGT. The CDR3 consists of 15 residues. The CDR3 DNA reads TGTGCCAGCAGTGAAGGGACTAGCGGCTCCTACGAGCAGTACTTC. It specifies CASSEGTSGSYEQYF.

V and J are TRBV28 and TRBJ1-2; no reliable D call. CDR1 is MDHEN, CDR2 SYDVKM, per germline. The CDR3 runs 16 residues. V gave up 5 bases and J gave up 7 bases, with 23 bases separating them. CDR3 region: CASSLPLSLGFGGYTF. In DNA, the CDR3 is TGTGCCAGCAGTCTACCCTTGTCCCTAGGTTTCGGTGGCTACACCTTC.

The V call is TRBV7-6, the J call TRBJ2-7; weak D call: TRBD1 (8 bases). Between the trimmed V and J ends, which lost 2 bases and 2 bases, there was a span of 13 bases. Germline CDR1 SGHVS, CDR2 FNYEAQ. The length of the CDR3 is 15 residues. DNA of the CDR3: TGTGCCAGCAGCTTAATTACAGGGGGGGCCTACGAGCAGTACTTC. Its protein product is CASSLITGGAYEQYF. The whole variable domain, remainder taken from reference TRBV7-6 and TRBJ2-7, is GAGVSQSPRYKVTKRGQDVALRCDPISGHVSLYWYRQALGQGPEFLTYFNYEAQQDKSGLPNDRFSAERPEGSISTLTIQRTEQRDSAMYRCASSLITGGAYEQYFGPGTRLTVT.

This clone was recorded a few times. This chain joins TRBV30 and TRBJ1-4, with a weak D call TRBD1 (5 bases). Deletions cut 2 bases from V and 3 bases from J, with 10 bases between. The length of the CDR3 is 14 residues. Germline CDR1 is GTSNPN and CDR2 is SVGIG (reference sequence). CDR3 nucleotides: TGTGCCTGGAGTCATCAGGGATCTAATGAAAAACTGTTTTTT. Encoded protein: CAWSHQGSNEKLFF.

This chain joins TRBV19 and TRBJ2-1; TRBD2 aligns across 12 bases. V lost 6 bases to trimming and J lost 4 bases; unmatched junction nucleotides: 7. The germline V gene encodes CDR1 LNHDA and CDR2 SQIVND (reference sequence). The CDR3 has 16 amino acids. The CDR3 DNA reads TGTGCCAGTAGCCGACTAGCGGGAGCCCTATACAATGAGCAGTTCTTC. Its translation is CASSRLAGALYNEQFF.

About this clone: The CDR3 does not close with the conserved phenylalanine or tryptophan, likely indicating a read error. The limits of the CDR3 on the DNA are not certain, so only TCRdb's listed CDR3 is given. The CDR3 sequence: CASSEGLI. This chain links TRBV6-6 with TRBJ1-1. The CDR3 numbers 8 amino acids, ends counted. Germline CDR1 and CDR2: MNHNY and SVGAGI (reference sequence).

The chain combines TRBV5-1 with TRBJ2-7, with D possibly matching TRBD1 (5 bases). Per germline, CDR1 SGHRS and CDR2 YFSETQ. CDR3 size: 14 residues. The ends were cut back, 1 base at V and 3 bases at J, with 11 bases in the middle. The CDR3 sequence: CASSLKQANYEQYF. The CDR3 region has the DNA TGCGCCAGCAGCTTGAAACAGGCAAACTACGAGCAGTACTTC.

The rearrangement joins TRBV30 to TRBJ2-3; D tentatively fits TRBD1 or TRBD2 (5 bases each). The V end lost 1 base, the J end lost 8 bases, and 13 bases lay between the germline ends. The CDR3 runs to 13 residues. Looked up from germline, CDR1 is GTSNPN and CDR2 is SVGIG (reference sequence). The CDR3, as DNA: TGTGCCTGGAGTGAAACCGACGGGACTACGCAGTATTTT. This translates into CAWSETDGTTQYF.